The 9 T cell receptor beta chains listed next were all sequenced from one sample in a study of cytomegalovirus exposure and HLA in healthy donors. Primers included in the PCR were 60 Vbeta and 13 Jbeta primers. Some clones are missing from TCRdb's copy, which holds only in-frame ones; the method was immunoSEQ multiplex PCR. The repertoire consists of under 110,000 clones, with 65% to 80% occurring once and the leading ten covering roughly 3.9%. Sequenced material: PBMCs. These receptor sequences come from a man in his fifties or sixties in good health and CMV-seronegative.

This CDR3 is CASSVGRSTGWTGELFF. CDR3 nucleotides: TGTGCCAGCAGCGTAGGAAGGAGCACAGGGTGGACCGGGGAGCTGTTTTTT. This chain uses TRBV9 with TRBJ2-2, with D perhaps matching TRBD1 (6 bases). V lost 0 bases to trimming and J lost 5 bases, with 17 bases between them. The CDR3 loop spans 17 amino acids. The germline gives CDR1 SGDLS, CDR2 YYNGEE.

The V call is TRBV7-9, the J call TRBJ1-5; D gene unclear. The CDR3 has 14 residues. CDR1 and CDR2 from the germline V gene are SEHNR and FQNEAQ (reference sequence). The V gene lost 4 bases and the J gene lost 4 bases, with 11 bases spanning the gap. The CDR3 DNA follows: TGTGCCAGCAGCTCCCTTCCGGGTAATCAGCCCCAGCATTTT. Its translation is CASSSLPGNQPQHF.

The rearrangement uses TRBV7-2 and TRBJ1-5; D call uncertain. The CDR3 runs to 15 residues. Trimming took 1 base from V and 3 from J, leaving 10 bases between them. The germline V gene has CDR1 SGHTA and CDR2 FQGNSA. CDR3 residues: CASSLVFSDNQPQHF. Written as DNA, the CDR3 is TGTGCCAGCAGCTTAGTATTTTCAGACAATCAGCCCCAGCATTTT.

CDR3 amino acids: CASSRGTVRQETQYF. The DNA for the CDR3 is TGTGCCAGCAGCAGAGGGACAGTTCGCCAAGAGACCCAGTACTTC. V and J are TRBV7-6 and TRBJ2-5; 7 nucleotides agree with TRBD1. Germline trimming cut 5 bases from V and 1 base from J; bases unmatched to any gene: 7. The germline CDR1 and CDR2 sequences are SGHVS and FNYEAQ. The CDR3 is made up of 15 amino acids. Supplemented by reference TRBV7-6 and TRBJ2-5, the full variable domain reads GAGVSQSPRYKVTKRGQDVALRCDPISGHVSLYWYRQALGQGPEFLTYFNYEAQQDKSGLPNDRFSAERPEGSISTLTIQRTEQRDSAMYRCASSRGTVRQETQYFGPGTRLLVL.

This chain uses TRBV19 with TRBJ2-1, with 7 bases fitting TRBD1. The CDR3 runs 14 residues. The germline gives CDR1 LNHDA, CDR2 SQIVND (reference sequence). After removal of 1 base from V and 6 bases from J, the junction contained 3 bases not matched to a gene. The CDR3 DNA reads TGTGCCAGTAGTATAGGAAACAGGGGCAATGAGCAGTTCTTC. It encodes CASSIGNRGNEQFF.

The rearrangement joins TRBV5-4 to TRBJ2-5; 10 nucleotides align to TRBD2. Germline V gene data show CDR1 as SGHNT and CDR2 as YYREEE (reference sequence). This CDR3 is 15 amino acids long. The V segment lost 6 bases and the J segment 2 bases; nucleotides outside the gene matches: 7. The CDR3 spells CASTRPAGGQETQYF. The CDR3 DNA is TGTGCCAGCACCCGCCCAGCGGGGGGGCAAGAGACCCAGTACTTC. Full variable domain (missing parts from reference TRBV5-4 and TRBJ2-5): ETGVTQSPTHLIKTRGQQVTLRCSSQSGHNTVSWYQQALGQGPQFIFQYYREEENGRGNFPPRFSGLQFPNYSSELNVNALELDDSALYLCASTRPAGGQETQYFGPGTRLLVL.

This clone turned up a few times. V and J are TRBV15 and TRBJ1-6; D unclear. The CDR3 is 13 amino acids. The V gene lost 4 bases and the J gene lost 8 bases, with 9 bases spanning the gap. Germline V gene lookup returns CDR1 LNHNV and CDR2 YYDKDF (reference sequence). CDR3 loop: CATSKQKDSPLHF. In nucleotides, the CDR3 is TGTGCCACCAGCAAACAAAAAGATTCACCCCTCCACTTT. Based on the CDR3 plus reference TRBV15 and TRBJ1-6, the full variable domain is DAMVIQNPRYQVTQFGKPVTLSCSQTLNHNVMYWYQQKSSQAPKLLFHYYDKDFNNEADTPDNFQSRRPNTSFCFLDIRSPGLGDTAMYLCATSKQKDSPLHFGNGTRLTVT.

The gene calls are TRBV7-2 and TRBJ2-5, with TRBD2 identical over 9 bases. The junction had 9 bases not matched to a gene; V was cut back by 5 bases and J by 2 bases. Germline V lookup: CDR1 SGHTA, CDR2 FQGNSA. The CDR3 spans 16 residues. The CDR3 sequence is CASSRSTSGLQETQYF. The DNA of the CDR3 is TGTGCCAGCAGCCGATCGACTAGCGGACTACAAGAGACCCAGTACTTC.

The DNA for the CDR3 is TGCGCCAGCAGTCGGACAGGGGGCGGCATTCAGTACTTC. It translates to CASSRTGGGIQYF. V usage is TRBV4-3 and J usage is TRBJ2-4; TRBD1 matches at 11 bases. The CDR3 runs 13 residues. CDR1 and CDR2 (germline): LGHNA, YSLEER. J gave up 9 bases and V 6 bases, and 4 bases lay outside the gene matches.